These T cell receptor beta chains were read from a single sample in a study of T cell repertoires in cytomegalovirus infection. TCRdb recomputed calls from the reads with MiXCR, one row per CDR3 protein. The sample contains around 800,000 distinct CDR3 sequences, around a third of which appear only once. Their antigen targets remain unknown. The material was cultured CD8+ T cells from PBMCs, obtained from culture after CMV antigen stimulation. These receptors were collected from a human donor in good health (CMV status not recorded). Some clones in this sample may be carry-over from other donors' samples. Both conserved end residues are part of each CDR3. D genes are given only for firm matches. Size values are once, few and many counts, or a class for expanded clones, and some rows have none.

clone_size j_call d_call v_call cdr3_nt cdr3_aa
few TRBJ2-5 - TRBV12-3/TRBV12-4 TGTGCCAGCAGTTTCGCCCCCCCCGCGTCTGGAGAGACCCAGTACTTC CASSFAPPASGETQYF
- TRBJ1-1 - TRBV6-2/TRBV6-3 TGTGCCAGCAGTTACTCGAATCGCGGATCTGAAGCTTTCTTT CASSYSNRGSEAFF
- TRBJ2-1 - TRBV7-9 TGTGCCAGCAGCTTAGATGCCGTAAGCTCCTACAATGAGCAGTTCTTC CASSLDAVSSYNEQFF
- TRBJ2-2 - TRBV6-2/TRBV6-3 TGTGCCAGCAGTTCTACAATCCTTAGCGAAATCAGCACCGGGGAGCTGTTTTTT CASSSTILSEISTGELFF
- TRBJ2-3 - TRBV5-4 TGTGCCAGCAGCCTACAGGGTCGAATCTCAGATACGCAGTATTTT CASSLQGRISDTQYF
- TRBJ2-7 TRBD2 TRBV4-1 TGCGCCAGCAGTCCGACTAGCGGGGGGGCCGGGTACGAGCAGTACTTC CASSPTSGGAGYEQYF
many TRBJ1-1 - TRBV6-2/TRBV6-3 TGTGCCAGCAGTTACCCTGACAGGGAAGCTTTCTTT CASSYPDREAFF
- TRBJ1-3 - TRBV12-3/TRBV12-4 TGTGCCAGCAGTTCAGGGGTCTCTGGAAACACCATATATTTT CASSSGVSGNTIYF
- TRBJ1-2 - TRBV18 TGTGCCAGCTCACCCTGGGTGGGTTATGGCTACACCTTC CASSPWVGYGYTF
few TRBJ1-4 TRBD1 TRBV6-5 TGTGCCAGCAGTTACTCGAGCGACGGGCTTGTAGGGGGCGCAAAATTCTCGCTCCATGAAAAACTGTTTTTT CASSYSSDGLVGGAKFSLHEKLFF
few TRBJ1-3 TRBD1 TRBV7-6 TGTGCCAGCAGCCAAGGGACAGGGAAAAATCAGAACACCATATATTTT CASSQGTGKNQNTIYF
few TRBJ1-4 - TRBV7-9 TGTGCCAGCAGCTTCGATAATGAAAAACTGTTTTTT CASSFDNEKLFF
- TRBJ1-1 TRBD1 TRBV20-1 TGCAGTGCCCGGGACAGGGAGGAACTTTTTCACACTGAAGCTTTCTTT CSARDREELFHTEAFF
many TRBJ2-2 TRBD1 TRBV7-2 TGTGCCAGCAGCCTTCCCCGGGACAGGCCTTACACCGGGGAGCTGTTTTTT CASSLPRDRPYTGELFF
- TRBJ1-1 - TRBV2 TGTGCCAGCAGGGGGAGGGTGTTGGAAGCTTTCTTT CASRGRVLEAFF
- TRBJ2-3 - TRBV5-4 TGTGCCAGCAGCCTCGCCGGCTACGATACGCAGTATTTT CASSLAGYDTQYF
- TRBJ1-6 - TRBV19 TGTGCCAGTAGTATGGTGGTTAATTCACCCCTCCACTTT CASSMVVNSPLHF
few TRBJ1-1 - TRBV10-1 TGCGCCAGCAGTGAAGGGTTGGGCACTGAAGCTTTCTTT CASSEGLGTEAFF
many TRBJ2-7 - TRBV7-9 TGTGCCAGCAGCTTAGGCCAGCCCAGGGTGGTGTCCTACGAGCAGTACTTC CASSLGQPRVVSYEQYF
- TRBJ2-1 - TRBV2 TGTGCCAGAGAAAACTCCTACAATGAGCAGTTCTTC CARENSYNEQFF
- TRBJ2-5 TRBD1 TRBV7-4 TGTGCCAGCAGCTTATTTATGGGGACAGCCTTACAAGAGACCCAGTACTTC CASSLFMGTALQETQYF
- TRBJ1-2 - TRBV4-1 TGCGCCAGCAGCCAAGAATTCGCGGTAAACTATGGCTACACCTTT CASSQEFAVNYGYTF
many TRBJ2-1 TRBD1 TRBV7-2 TGTGCCAGCAGCTTAGTTGGGACAGGGGGCCCCAGCTCCTACAATGAGCAGTTCTTC CASSLVGTGGPSSYNEQFF
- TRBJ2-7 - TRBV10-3 TGTGCCATCAGGGCTAGAGGGGACGAGCAGTACTTC CAIRARGDEQYF
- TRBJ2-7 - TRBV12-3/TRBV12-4 TGTGCCAGCAGTGAGGACTTTGGGCAGTACTTC CASSEDFGQYF
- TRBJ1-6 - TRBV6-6 TGTGCCAGCAGTTTTCGACCATCTGAACCTAATTCACCCCTCCACTTT CASSFRPSEPNSPLHF
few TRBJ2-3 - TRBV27 TGTGCCAGCAGTTTTACCCTTTCACAGGGTGCAGATACGCAGTATTTT CASSFTLSQGADTQYF